The clone carrying this T cell receptor beta chain was seen a few times. Assay used: immunoSEQ multiplex PCR; TCRdb lists only in-frame clones, some missing. The sample yields roughly 18,000 clones, approximately 83% seen once. The CDR3 runs to 18 residues. Germline V gives CDR1 MRHNA, CDR2 SNTAGT. J lost 1 base, V lost 0 bases, and 3 bases had no gene match. The data are from a study of somatic mutations in cytotoxic T cells in rheumatoid arthritis. This chain links TRBV6-4 with TRBJ2-6; 10 bases are shared with TRBD1. This sequence originates from a man aged 18 to 29 with rheumatoid arthritis. Sequencing input: CD8+ T cells sorted from blood. CDR3 in amino acids: CASSDSWTGGSGANVLTF. The CDR3 DNA follows: TGTGCCAGCAGTGACTCATGGACAGGGGGTTCTGGGGCCAACGTCCTGACTTTC.